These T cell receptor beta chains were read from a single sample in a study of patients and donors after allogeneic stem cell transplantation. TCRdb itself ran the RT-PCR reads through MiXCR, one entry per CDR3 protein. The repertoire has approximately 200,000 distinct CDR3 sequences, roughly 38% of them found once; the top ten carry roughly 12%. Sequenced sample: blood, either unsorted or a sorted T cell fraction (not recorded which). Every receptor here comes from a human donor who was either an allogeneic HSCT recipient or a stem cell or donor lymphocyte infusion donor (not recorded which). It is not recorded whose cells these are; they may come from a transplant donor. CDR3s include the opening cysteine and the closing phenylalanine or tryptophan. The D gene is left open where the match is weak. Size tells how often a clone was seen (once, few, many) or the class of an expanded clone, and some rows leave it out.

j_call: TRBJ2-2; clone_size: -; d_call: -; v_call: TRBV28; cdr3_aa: CASSLSVPRELFF; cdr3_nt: TGTGCCAGCAGTTTAAGTGTCCCGAGGGAGCTGTTTTTT
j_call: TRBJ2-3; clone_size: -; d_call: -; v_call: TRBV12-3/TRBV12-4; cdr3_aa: CASSLRLLQGTDTQYF; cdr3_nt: TGTGCCAGCAGTCTCCGACTCCTCCAGGGCACAGATACGCAGTATTTT
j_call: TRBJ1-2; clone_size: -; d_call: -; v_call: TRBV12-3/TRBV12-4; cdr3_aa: CASSLAVELYGYTF; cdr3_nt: TGTGCCAGCAGTTTAGCGGTGGAACTCTATGGCTACACCTTC
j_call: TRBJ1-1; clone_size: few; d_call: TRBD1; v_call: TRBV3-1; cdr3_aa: CASSRPGQGMTEAFF; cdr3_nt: TGTGCCAGCAGCCGACCGGGACAGGGGATGACTGAAGCTTTCTTT
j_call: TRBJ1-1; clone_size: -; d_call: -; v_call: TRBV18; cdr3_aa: CASSPAQGGPNTEAFF; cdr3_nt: TGTGCCAGCTCACCGGCACAGGGAGGGCCGAACACTGAAGCTTTCTTT
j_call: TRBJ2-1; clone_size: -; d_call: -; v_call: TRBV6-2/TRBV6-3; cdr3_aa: CASSFLGGGGNEQFF; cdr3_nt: TGTGCCAGCAGTTTTTTGGGGGGGGGCGGCAATGAGCAGTTCTTC
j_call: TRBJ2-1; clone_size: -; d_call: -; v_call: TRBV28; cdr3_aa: CASSLQVGEQFF; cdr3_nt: TGTGCCAGCAGTCTCCAGGTCGGTGAGCAGTTCTTC
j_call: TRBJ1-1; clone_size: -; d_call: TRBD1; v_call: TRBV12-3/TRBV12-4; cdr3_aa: CASKRTGGNTEAFF; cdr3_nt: TGTGCCAGCAAGAGGACAGGGGGCAACACTGAAGCTTTCTTT
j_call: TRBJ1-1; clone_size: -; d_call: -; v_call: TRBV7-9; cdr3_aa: CASTTTTGKRGTEAFF; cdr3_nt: TGTGCCAGCACCACGACCACAGGGAAGAGGGGCACTGAAGCTTTCTTT
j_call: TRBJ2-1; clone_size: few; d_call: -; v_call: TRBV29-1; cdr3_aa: CSVETVTYNEQFF; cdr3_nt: TGCAGCGTTGAAACAGTTACCTACAATGAGCAGTTCTTC
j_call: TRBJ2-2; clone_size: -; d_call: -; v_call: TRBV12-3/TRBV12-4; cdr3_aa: CASSLVATGELFF; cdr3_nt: TGTGCCAGCAGTTTAGTGGCGACCGGGGAGCTGTTTTTT
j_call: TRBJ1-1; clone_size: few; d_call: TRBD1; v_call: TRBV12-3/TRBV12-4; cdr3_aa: CASSFQGGNTEAFF; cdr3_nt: TGTGCCAGCAGTTTTCAGGGGGGGAACACTGAAGCTTTCTTT
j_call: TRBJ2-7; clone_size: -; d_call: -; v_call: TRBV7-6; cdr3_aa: CASSLGPGITYEQYF; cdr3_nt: TGTGCCAGCAGCTTAGGACCGGGGATCACCTACGAGCAGTACTTC
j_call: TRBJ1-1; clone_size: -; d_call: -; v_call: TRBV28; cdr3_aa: CASSRGVFTEAFF; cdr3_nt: TGTGCCAGCAGCCGCGGGGTCTTCACTGAAGCTTTCTTT
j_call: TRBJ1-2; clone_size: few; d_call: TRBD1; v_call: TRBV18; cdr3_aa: CASSPRGQGANGYTF; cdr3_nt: TGTGCCAGCTCACCACGTGGGCAGGGGGCAAATGGCTACACCTTC
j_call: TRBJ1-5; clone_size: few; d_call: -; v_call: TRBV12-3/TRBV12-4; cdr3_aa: CASSQQTGNQPQHF; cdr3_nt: TGTGCCAGCAGTCAACAGACAGGAAATCAGCCCCAGCATTTT
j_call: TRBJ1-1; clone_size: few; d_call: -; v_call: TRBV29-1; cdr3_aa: CSVEESGYTEAFF; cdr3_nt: TGCAGCGTTGAAGAATCCGGGTACACTGAAGCTTTCTTT
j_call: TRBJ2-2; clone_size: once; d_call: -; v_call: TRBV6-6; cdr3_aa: CASSSTDPNTGELFF; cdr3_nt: TGTGCCAGCAGTTCGACGGATCCGAACACCGGGGAGCTGTTTTTT
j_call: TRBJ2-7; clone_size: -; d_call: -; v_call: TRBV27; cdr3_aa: CASSLDGRSYEQYF; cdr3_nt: TGTGCCAGCAGTTTGGACGGACGATCTTACGAGCAGTACTTC
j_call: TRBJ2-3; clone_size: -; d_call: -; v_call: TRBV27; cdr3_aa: CASSSDPVGTFTDTQYF; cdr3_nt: TGTGCCAGCAGTTCTGACCCGGTGGGGACCTTCACAGATACGCAGTATTTT
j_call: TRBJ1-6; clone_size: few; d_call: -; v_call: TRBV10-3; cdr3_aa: CAIRGSGAGSPLHF; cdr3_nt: TGTGCCATCAGGGGATCAGGAGCGGGGTCACCCCTCCACTTT
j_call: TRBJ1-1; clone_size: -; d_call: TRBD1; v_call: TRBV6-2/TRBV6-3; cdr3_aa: CASKDRGLSTEAFF; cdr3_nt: TGTGCCAGCAAGGACAGGGGGCTGAGCACTGAAGCTTTCTTT
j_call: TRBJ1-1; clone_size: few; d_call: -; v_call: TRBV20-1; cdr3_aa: CSAREPKGITEAFF; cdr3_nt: TGCAGTGCTAGAGAGCCGAAGGGGATCACTGAAGCTTTCTTT
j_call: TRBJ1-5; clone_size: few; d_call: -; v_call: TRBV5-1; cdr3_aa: CASSLDSDNQPQHF; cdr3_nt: TGCGCCAGCAGCTTGGACAGTGACAATCAGCCCCAGCATTTT
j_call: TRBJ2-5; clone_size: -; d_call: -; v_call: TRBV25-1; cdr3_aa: CASSDQQPKRYQETQYF; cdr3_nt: TGTGCCAGCAGTGACCAGCAGCCAAAAAGGTACCAAGAGACCCAGTACTTC
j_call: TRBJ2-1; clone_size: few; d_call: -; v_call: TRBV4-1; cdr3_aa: CASSQDPVKLGGSSYNEQFF; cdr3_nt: TGCGCCAGCAGCCAAGATCCAGTTAAATTGGGGGGCAGCTCCTACAATGAGCAGTTCTTC
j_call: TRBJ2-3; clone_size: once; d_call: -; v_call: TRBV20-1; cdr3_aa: CSATPWDTQYF; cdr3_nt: TGCAGTGCTACCCCCTGGGATACGCAGTATTTT
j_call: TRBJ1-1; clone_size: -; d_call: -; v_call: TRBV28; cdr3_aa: CASSSAGSGSEAFF; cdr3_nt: TGTGCCAGCAGTTCGGCCGGGAGTGGGAGTGAAGCTTTCTTT
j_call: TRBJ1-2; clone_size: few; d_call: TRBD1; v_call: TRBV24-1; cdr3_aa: CATSEPGQGADGYTF; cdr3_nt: TGTGCCACCAGTGAGCCGGGACAGGGGGCGGATGGCTACACCTTC
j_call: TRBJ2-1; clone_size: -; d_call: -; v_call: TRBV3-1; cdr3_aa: CASSQGASNEQFF; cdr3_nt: TGTGCCAGCAGCCAAGGAGCCTCGAATGAGCAGTTCTTC
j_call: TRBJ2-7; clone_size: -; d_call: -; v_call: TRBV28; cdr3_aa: CASSLGAAGPSYEQYF; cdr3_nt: TGTGCCAGCAGTTTAGGGGCGGCGGGCCCATCCTACGAGCAGTACTTC
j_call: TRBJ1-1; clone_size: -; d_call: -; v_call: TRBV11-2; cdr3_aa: CASRGGEAFF; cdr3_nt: TGTGCCAGCCGGGGCGGAGAAGCTTTCTTT
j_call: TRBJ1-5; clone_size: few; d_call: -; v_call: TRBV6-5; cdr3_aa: CASSRTQVNLASGQPQHF; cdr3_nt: TGTGCCAGCAGCCGTACACAGGTTAATCTCGCTTCTGGTCAGCCCCAGCATTTT
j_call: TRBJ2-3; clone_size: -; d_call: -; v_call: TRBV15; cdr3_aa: CATSSPGLPSTDTQYF; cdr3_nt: TGTGCCACCAGCAGTCCCGGACTACCTAGCACAGATACGCAGTATTTT
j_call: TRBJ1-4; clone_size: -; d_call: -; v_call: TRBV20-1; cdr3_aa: CSARDREPNEKLFF; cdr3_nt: TGCAGTGCTAGAGACAGGGAGCCTAATGAAAAACTGTTTTTT
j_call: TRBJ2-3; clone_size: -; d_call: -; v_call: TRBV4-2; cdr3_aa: CASSQPVLRGAPTDTQYF; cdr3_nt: TGTGCCAGCAGCCAACCTGTCTTAAGGGGGGCCCCGACAGATACGCAGTATTTT
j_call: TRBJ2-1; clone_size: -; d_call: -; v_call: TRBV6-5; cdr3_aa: CASTGRSEQFF; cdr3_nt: TGTGCCAGCACGGGGCGATCGGAGCAGTTCTTC
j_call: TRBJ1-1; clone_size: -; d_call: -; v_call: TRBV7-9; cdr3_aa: CASSFPLTLFDTEAFF; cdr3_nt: TGTGCCAGCAGCTTCCCTTTGACTTTGTTCGACACTGAAGCTTTCTTT
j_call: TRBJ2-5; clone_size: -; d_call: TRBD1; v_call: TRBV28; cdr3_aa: CASSDRTGGAETQYF; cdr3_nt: TGTGCCAGCAGCGACAGGACAGGGGGCGCCGAGACCCAGTACTTC
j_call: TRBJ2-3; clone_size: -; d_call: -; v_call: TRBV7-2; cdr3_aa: CASSLVPGSDTQYF; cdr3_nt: TGTGCCAGCAGCTTAGTTCCGGGAAGCGATACGCAGTATTTT
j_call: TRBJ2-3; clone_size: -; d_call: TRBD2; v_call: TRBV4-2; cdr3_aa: CASSQIRGGPDTQYF; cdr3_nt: TGTGCCAGCAGCCAGATACGGGGGGGCCCCGATACGCAGTATTTT
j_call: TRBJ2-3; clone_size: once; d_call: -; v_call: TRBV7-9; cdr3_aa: CASSLALTDTQYF; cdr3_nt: TGTGCCAGCAGCTTAGCGCTGACAGATACGCAGTATTTT
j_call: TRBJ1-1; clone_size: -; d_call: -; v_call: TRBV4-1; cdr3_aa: CASSLSGAMNTEAFF; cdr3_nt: TGCGCCAGCAGCCTTTCAGGGGCAATGAACACTGAAGCTTTCTTT
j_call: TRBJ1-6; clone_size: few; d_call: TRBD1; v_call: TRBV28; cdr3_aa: CASSLRDRNSPLHF; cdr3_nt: TGTGCCAGCAGTCTACGGGACAGAAATTCACCCCTCCACTTT
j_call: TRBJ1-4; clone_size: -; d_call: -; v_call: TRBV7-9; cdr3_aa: CASSLETTATNEKLFF; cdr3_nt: TGTGCCAGCAGCTTAGAAACGACAGCAACTAATGAAAAACTGTTTTTT
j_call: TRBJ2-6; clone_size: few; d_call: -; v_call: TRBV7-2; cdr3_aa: CASSLGGSVFSGANVLTF; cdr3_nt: TGTGCCAGCAGCTTAGGAGGATCCGTTTTCTCTGGGGCCAACGTCCTGACTTTC
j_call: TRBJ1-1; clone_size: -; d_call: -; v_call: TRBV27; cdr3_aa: CASSATRGTEAFF; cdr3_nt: TGTGCCAGCAGTGCAACGAGGGGCACTGAAGCTTTCTTT
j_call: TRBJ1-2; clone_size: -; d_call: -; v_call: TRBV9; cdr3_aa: CASSVAGTLAVGYGYTF; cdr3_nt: TGTGCCAGCAGCGTAGCTGGGACCCTCGCGGTTGGCTATGGCTACACCTTC
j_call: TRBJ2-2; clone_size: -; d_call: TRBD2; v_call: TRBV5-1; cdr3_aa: CASSYGGTNTGELFF; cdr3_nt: TGCGCCAGCAGCTACGGGGGGACGAACACCGGGGAGCTGTTTTTT
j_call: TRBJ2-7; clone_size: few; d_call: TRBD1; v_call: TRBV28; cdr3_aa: CASSQAGTGVPYEQYF; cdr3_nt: TGTGCCAGCAGTCAGGCCGGTACAGGGGTTCCCTACGAGCAGTACTTC
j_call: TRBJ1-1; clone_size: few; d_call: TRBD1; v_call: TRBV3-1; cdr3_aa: CASSQGTGSDMNTEAFF; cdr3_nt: TGTGCCAGCAGCCAAGGGACAGGGAGTGACATGAACACTGAAGCTTTCTTT
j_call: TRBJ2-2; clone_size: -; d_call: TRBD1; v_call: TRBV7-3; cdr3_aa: CASSPLGTGRTGELFF; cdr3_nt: TGTGCCAGCAGCCCCCTCGGGACAGGGAGGACCGGGGAGCTGTTTTTT
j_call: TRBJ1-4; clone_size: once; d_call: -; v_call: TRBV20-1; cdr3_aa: CSARDSRGFYGGLNEKLFF; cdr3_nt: TGCAGTGCTAGAGACTCCAGGGGATTCTACGGGGGCCTTAATGAAAAACTGTTTTTT
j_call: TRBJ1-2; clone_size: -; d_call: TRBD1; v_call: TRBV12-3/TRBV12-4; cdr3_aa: CASSLGQGNNYGYTF; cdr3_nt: TGTGCCAGCAGTTTGGGACAGGGAAATAACTATGGCTACACCTTC
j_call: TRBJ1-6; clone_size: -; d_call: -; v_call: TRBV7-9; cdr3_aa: CASSLVQDNSPLHF; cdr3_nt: TGTGCCAGCAGCTTAGTTCAGGATAATTCACCCCTCCACTTT
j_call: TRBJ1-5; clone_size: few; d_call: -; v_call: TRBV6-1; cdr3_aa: CASSVGRGQPQHF; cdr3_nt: TGTGCCAGCAGTGTAGGGCGGGGTCAGCCCCAGCATTTT
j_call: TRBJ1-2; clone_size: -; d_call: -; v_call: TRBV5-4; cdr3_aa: CASSLDPTTNYGYTF; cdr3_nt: TGTGCCAGCAGCTTGGACCCAACGACTAACTATGGCTACACCTTC